This passage covers 10 T cell receptor beta chains from one sample sequenced in a study of T cell responses to AZD1222 COVID-19 vaccine. The repertoire was sequenced with immunoSEQ multiplex PCR; TCRdb's copy has only in-frame clones and lacks some. The sample shows about 170,000 clones, roughly 85% of them seen only once. Source: peripheral blood, taken 28 days after the second AZD1222 dose. Every receptor here comes from an adult who received the AZD1222 COVID-19 vaccine.

The chain couples TRBV2 to TRBJ1-1; no definite D call. Between the trimmed V and J ends, which lost 5 bases and 4 bases, there was a span of 14 bases. This CDR3 has 14 residues. The V gene's germline CDR1 is SNHLY and CDR2 FYNNEI. The CDR3 nucleotides read TGTGCCAGCAGTCGCCCGGTTCTAAGCACTGAAGCTTTCTTT. This gives the protein CASSRPVLSTEAFF.

This clone has a single count. V is TRBV14 and J is TRBJ2-5; 7 bases fit TRBD2. V trimming: 0 bases; J trimming: 5 bases; junction bases outside the gene matches: 9. This CDR3 has 16 amino acids. The germline CDR1 and CDR2 sequences are SGHDN and FVKESK. CDR3 protein: CASSQDWAGRVETQYF. CDR3 coding DNA: TGTGCCAGCAGCCAAGATTGGGCAGGGAGGGTGGAGACCCAGTACTTC.

The V call is TRBV18, the J call TRBJ1-6, with D possibly TRBD1 on 6 matching bases. The length of the CDR3 is 17 residues. Trimming took 5 bases from V and 0 from J, leaving 14 bases between them. Germline CDR1 and CDR2: KGHSH and LQKENI. CDR3 region: CASSVRGPFSYNSPLHF. The CDR3 DNA sequence: TGTGCCAGCTCAGTCAGGGGCCCTTTCTCCTATAATTCACCCCTCCACTTT. Variable domain in full (rest from reference TRBV18 and TRBJ1-6): NAGVMQNPRHLVRRRGQEARLRCSPMKGHSHVYWYRQLPEEGLKFMVYLQKENIIDESGMPKERFSAEFPKEGPSILRIQQVVRGDSAAYFCASSVRGPFSYNSPLHFGNGTRLTVT.

This clone was seen only a few times. V usage is TRBV18 and J usage is TRBJ1-5; D remains ambiguous. The CDR3 is 15 residues long. V was trimmed by 0 bases and J by 4 bases, leaving 10 bases between them. Germline values: CDR1 KGHSH, CDR2 LQKENI. Here the CDR3 reads CASSPPGVRNQPQHF. The DNA for the CDR3 is TGTGCCAGCTCACCACCAGGTGTTCGGAATCAGCCCCAGCATTTT. Variable domain in full (rest from reference TRBV18 and TRBJ1-5): NAGVMQNPRHLVRRRGQEARLRCSPMKGHSHVYWYRQLPEEGLKFMVYLQKENIIDESGMPKERFSAEFPKEGPSILRIQQVVRGDSAAYFCASSPPGVRNQPQHFGDGTRLSIL.

The sample holds one count of this clone. The chain recombines TRBV4-1 with TRBJ2-3; 8 bases align to TRBD1. CDR3 length equals 17 residues. The trim removed 0 bases at V and 4 bases at J, leaving 9 bases unmatched. The germline V gene has CDR1 MGHRA and CDR2 YSYEKL. CDR3: CASSQDPPGGGPDTQYF. The CDR3 DNA is TGCGCCAGCAGCCAAGACCCACCAGGGGGCGGGCCAGATACGCAGTATTTT.

V usage is TRBV11-2 and J usage is TRBJ2-1; D remains ambiguous. V dropped 1 base and J dropped 6 bases, with 7 bases sitting between them. Germline assignment: CDR1 SGHAT and CDR2 FQNNGV. This CDR3 is built from 13 residues. The CDR3: CASSLVVGNEQFF. The CDR3 coding sequence is TGTGCCAGCAGCTTAGTCGTTGGCAATGAGCAGTTCTTC.

The CDR3 is CSADRGHFFGSYNEQFF. The CDR3 DNA reads as TGCAGCGCGGACAGGGGGCATTTTTTTGGCTCCTACAATGAGCAGTTCTTC. This chain connects TRBV29-1 to TRBJ2-1; TRBD1 aligns across 11 bases. CDR3 length equals 17 residues. V was clipped by 7 bases and J by 0 bases; unmatched bases: 11. Germline V gene data show CDR1 as SQVTM and CDR2 as ANQGSEA.

This chain uses TRBV6-5 with TRBJ2-7; 7 bases fit TRBD2. J was trimmed by 3 bases and V by 5 bases; bases with no gene match: 7. The germline gives CDR1 MNHEY, CDR2 SVGAGI. This CDR3 comprises 14 residues. The CDR3 protein is CASSRNGGNYEQYF. Written as DNA, the CDR3 is TGTGCCAGCAGTCGGAACGGGGGGAACTACGAGCAGTACTTC.

This chain links TRBV19 with TRBJ2-5; 7 bases align to TRBD1. This CDR3 is built from 13 residues. Trimming at V came to 6 bases and at J to 4 bases, leaving 5 bases not matched to a gene. Germline-derived CDR1 and CDR2 are LNHDA and SQIVND (reference sequence). The CDR3: CASSQTGIETQYF. The CDR3 DNA reads TGTGCCAGTAGCCAGACAGGGATAGAGACCCAGTACTTC.

The rearrangement uses TRBV15 and TRBJ2-6; 7 nucleotides line up with TRBD1. The junction had 19 bases not matched to a gene; V was cut back by 6 bases and J by 2 bases. The CDR3 is 20 amino acids. The germline CDR1 and CDR2 sequences are LNHNV and YYDKDF (reference sequence). CDR3: CATSPSRDRALLAGANVLTF. In nucleotides, the CDR3 is TGTGCCACCAGTCCAAGCCGCGACAGGGCCCTACTGGCTGGGGCCAACGTCCTGACTTTC.